Below are 2 T cell receptor beta chains sequenced from a single sample in a study of T-cell memory formation after mild COVID-19. Via MiXCR, TCRdb re-called the 5' RACE reads, giving one row per CDR3 protein. The table lists a few hundred thousand distinct CDR3 sequences, roughly 15% of them singletons. Input material: PBMCs or a T cell subset sorted from them (not recorded which). The receptors were sampled from a man aged 18 to 29 who had mild COVID-19 (a few samples of this study predate the infection). Cell type and time point are not known.

This clonotype was found many times. J is TRBJ2-7 and V is TRBV6-5; 9 bases line up with TRBD1. Germline CDR1 MNHEY, CDR2 SVGAGI. CDR3 length: 14 amino acids. Trimming removed 5 bases from V and 4 bases from J; junction bases left unmatched: 6. The CDR3 spells CASSAGTGRYEQYF. The CDR3 DNA reads TGTGCCAGCAGTGCCGGGACAGGGAGGTACGAGCAGTACTTC.

This clonotype occurred a few times. The V gene is TRBV6-2 or TRBV6-3, the J gene TRBJ2-2; weak D call: TRBD2 (6 bases). CDR1 MNHEY and CDR2 SVGEGT come from the germline V gene. Trimming cost V 0 bases and J 5 bases, with 10 bases left between them. The CDR3 loop spans 15 amino acids. Here the CDR3 reads CASSYSFRGTGELFF. The CDR3 region has the DNA TGTGCCAGCAGTTACTCATTCCGGGGGACCGGGGAGCTGTTTTTT.